This paragraph covers one TCR beta chain sequence. The entry originates in a study of blood T cell repertoires in COVID-19. The CDR3 has 13 amino acids. CDR1 SNHLY and CDR2 FYNNEI come from the germline V gene. V gave up 6 bases and J gave up 5 bases, with 10 bases separating them. Assay: immunoSEQ multiplex PCR; the TCRdb copy retains only in-frame clones and omits some. The sample carries about 190,000 clones, approximately 86% recorded once. This sequence was found in a woman between 40 and 50 years old in a cohort exposed to, infected with or recovered from COVID-19 (not recorded which). The sequencing sample was made of PBMCs or T cells enriched from blood (not recorded which). The chain recombines TRBV2 with TRBJ1-4; D is undetermined. This chain's CDR3 is CASRVQRNEKLFF. In DNA, the CDR3 is TGTGCCAGCAGAGTTCAACGGAATGAAAAACTGTTTTTT.